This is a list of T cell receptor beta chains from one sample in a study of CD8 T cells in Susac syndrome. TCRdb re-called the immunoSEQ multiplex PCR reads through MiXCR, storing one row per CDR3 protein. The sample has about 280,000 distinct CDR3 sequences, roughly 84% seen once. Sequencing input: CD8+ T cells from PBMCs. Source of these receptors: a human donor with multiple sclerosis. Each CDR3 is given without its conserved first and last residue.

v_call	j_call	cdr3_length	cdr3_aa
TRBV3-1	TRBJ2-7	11	ASSHTSSYEQY
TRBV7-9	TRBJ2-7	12	ASSFSRVPYEQY
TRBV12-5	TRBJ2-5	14	ASGSRPGWSEETQY
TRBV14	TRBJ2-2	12	ASSPPGYTGELF
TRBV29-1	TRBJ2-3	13	SVVFAQHHTDTQY
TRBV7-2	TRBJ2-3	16	ASSLTFRSQRSTDTQY
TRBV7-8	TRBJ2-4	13	ASSLWDVEENIQY
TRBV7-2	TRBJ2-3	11	ASSSDFTDTQY
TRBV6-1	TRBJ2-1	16	ASSDTNLRQATNNEQF
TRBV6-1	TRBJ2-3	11	ASLTGYTDTQY
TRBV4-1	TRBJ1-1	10	ASSQAHTEAF
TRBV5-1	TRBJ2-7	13	ASSPAGQSSYEQY
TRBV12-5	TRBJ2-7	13	ASGSNRGPVDEQY
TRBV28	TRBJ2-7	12	ASSDRQGSLEQY
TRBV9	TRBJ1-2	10	ASSSRVSADT
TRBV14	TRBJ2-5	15	ASSQPPGTAGQETQY
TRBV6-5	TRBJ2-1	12	ASSFGTRHNEQF
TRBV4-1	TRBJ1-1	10	ASSQQGTEAF
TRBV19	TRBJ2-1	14	ASSRGKGGPGNEQF
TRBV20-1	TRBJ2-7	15	SARDQAEGTLAGEQY
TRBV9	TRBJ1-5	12	ASSVAGDNQPQH
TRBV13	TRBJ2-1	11	ASSTDRAHEQF
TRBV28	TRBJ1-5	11	ASSPLRGQPQH
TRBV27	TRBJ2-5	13	ASSGGGGNGETQY
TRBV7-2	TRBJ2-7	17	ASSLARGTAADSIYEQY
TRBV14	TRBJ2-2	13	ASSTGAPNTGELF
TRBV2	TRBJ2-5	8	ASSSPTQY
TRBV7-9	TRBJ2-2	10	ASSLEGGELF
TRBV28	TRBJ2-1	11	ATQTVIRDEQF
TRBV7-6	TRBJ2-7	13	ASSPPSGRTYEQY
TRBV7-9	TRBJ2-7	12	ASSVPQVSYEQY
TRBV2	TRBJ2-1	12	ASSGLASVYEQF
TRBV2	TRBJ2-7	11	ATVDRGTSGRY
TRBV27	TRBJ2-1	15	ASSLPPWREGGNEQF
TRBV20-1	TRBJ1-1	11	SAIIRTGTEAF
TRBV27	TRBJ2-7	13	ASSFPPGTNYEQY
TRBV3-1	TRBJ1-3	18	ASSLQDSRQLGGSGNTIY
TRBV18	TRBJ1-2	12	ASSSREDPYRYT
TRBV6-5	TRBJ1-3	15	ASSYSGTSSPGNTIY
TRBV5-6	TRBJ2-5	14	ASSFVRGQYGETQY
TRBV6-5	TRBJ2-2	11	ASSYGAFGELF
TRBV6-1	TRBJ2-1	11	ASSDAGANEQF
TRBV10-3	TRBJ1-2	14	AISEGTGIPNYGYT
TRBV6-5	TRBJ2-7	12	ASSYSTDSYEQY
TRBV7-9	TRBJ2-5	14	ASSSSLVGAEETQY
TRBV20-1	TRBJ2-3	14	SARTPSGRLTDTQY
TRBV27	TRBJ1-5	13	ASSLGRGHNQPQH
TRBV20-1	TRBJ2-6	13	SADGTGSGANVLT
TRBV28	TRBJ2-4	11	ASSPLAKNIQY
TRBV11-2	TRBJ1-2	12	ASSLAAARYGYT
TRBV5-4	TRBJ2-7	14	ASSFPPPGQGGEQY
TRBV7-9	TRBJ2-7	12	ASSQRGPSYEQY
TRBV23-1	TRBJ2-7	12	ASSQSGTSYEQY